Shown below are 17 T cell receptor beta chains from a single sample sequenced in a study of cytomegalovirus exposure and HLA in healthy donors. The PCR ran on 60 Vbeta and 13 Jbeta primers. The assay was immunoSEQ multiplex PCR, and TCRdb's table has in-frame clones only and misses some. The sample holds under 300,000 clones, about 81% seen once. The sample consisted of PBMCs. The source of these receptors is a woman aged 55-69 years in good health and CMV-seropositive.

The genes are TRBV5-1 and TRBJ2-7; D unclear. Germline CDR1 SGHRS, CDR2 YFSETQ. The V end was cut by 3 bases, the J end by 0 bases, with 10 bases between. This CDR3 is built from 14 residues. The CDR3 nucleotides read TGCGCCAGCAGCTCCGACTCGAGCTCCTACGAGCAGTACTTC. Residues: CASSSDSSSYEQYF.

The sample holds a few counts of this clone. The J gene is TRBJ2-6, the V gene TRBV7-3; 7 nucleotides align to TRBD2. CDR1 SGHTA and CDR2 FQGTGA come from the germline V gene. Trimming at V came to 1 base and at J to 0 bases, leaving 9 bases not matched to a gene. The CDR3 spans 19 residues. The CDR3 loop is CASSLNNPAGSSGANVLTF. CDR3 bases: TGTGCCAGCAGCTTAAACAATCCAGCGGGGAGCTCTGGGGCCAACGTCCTGACTTTC.

This chain joins TRBV9 and TRBJ2-5; the match to TRBD1 covers 9 bases. Trimming cost V 3 bases and J 5 bases; bases outside gene matches: 11. This CDR3 region has 16 residues. CDR1 and CDR2 from the germline V gene are SGDLS and YYNGEE. The CDR3 sequence is CASSAALTGGRETQYF. The CDR3 DNA sequence: TGTGCCAGCAGCGCTGCCTTGACAGGGGGACGGGAGACCCAGTACTTC.

The rearrangement uses TRBV10-2 and TRBJ1-5; D ambiguous. Trimming took off 4 bases at V and 5 bases at J, with 9 bases between the two ends. There are 13 residues in the CDR3. CDR1 and CDR2 from the germline V gene are WSHSY and SAAADI. The CDR3 nucleotides read TGCGCCAGCAGTGTCTACAGCTATCAGCCCCAGCATTTT. This sequence encodes CASSVYSYQPQHF.

This rearrangement joins TRBV29-1 to TRBJ2-5; D is possibly TRBD1 (6 bases). V lost 4 bases, J lost 4 bases, and 10 bases lay in between. Per the germline V gene, CDR1 is SQVTM and CDR2 is ANQGSEA. This CDR3 spans 12 amino acids. Here the CDR3 reads CSVVDSRETQYF. CDR3 in DNA: TGCAGCGTTGTGGACAGTAGAGAGACCCAGTACTTC.

The genes are TRBV25-1 and TRBJ1-1; the D gene is possibly TRBD1 (5 bases). Trimming removed 8 bases at V and 7 bases at J, with 20 bases between. CDR3 length equals 14 residues. CDR1 MGHDK and CDR2 SYGVNS come from the germline V gene. Here the CDR3 reads CASAPSVSRGEAFF. Here the CDR3 DNA reads TGTGCCAGCGCCCCCTCGGTTAGTAGGGGTGAAGCTTTCTTT.

Turning to this clone: Different DNA sequences within this sample yield the same CDR3. The genes are TRBV28 and TRBJ1-5; D gene unclear. Trimming took off 2 bases at V and 1 base at J, with 9 bases between the two ends. This CDR3 has 15 amino acids. Germline V gene lookup returns CDR1 MDHEN and CDR2 SYDVKM. This CDR3 reads CASSLSGGSNQPQHF. The CDR3 coding sequence is TGTGCCAGCAGTTTAAGTGGTGGCAGCAATCAGCCCCAGCATTTT. The full variable domain, its missing parts supplied by reference TRBV28 and TRBJ1-5, is DVKVTQSSRYLVKRTGEKVFLECVQDMDHENMFWYRQDPGLGLRLIYFSYDVKMKEKGDIPEGYSVSREKKERFSLILESASTNQTSMYLCASSLSGGSNQPQHFGDGTRLSIL.

The J gene is TRBJ2-7, the V gene TRBV11-2; D call uncertain. Trimming removed 4 bases from V and 0 bases from J, with 4 bases in between. Germline CDR1 is SGHAT and CDR2 is FQNNGV. This CDR3 spans 12 amino acids. In DNA, the CDR3 is TGTGCCAGCAGCTCGAGCTCCTACGAGCAGTACTTC. Encoded protein: CASSSSSYEQYF.

The rearrangement links TRBV19 to TRBJ1-2, with 7 bases identical to TRBD1. With 0 bases clipped from V and 8 bases from J, the junction kept 9 bases outside the gene matches. The CDR3 has 15 amino acids. Per the germline V gene, CDR1 is LNHDA and CDR2 is SQIVND (reference sequence). The CDR3 reads CASSIDTDRAYGYTF. The CDR3 DNA reads as TGTGCCAGTAGTATAGACACTGACAGGGCTTACGGCTACACCTTC.

About this clone itself: A junction end diverges from the germline sequence, so it may reflect a read error. The chain couples TRBV7-9 to TRBJ1-4; weak D call: TRBD1 (6 bases). The germline V gene has CDR1 SEHNR and CDR2 FQNEAQ (reference sequence). CDR3 length: 12 amino acids. In nucleotides, the CDR3 is TGTTCCAGCAGGGGAGTCGGGGAAAAACTGTTTTTT. It codes for CSSRGVGEKLFF.

The V call is TRBV5-1, the J call TRBJ2-3, with D unresolved. Per the germline V gene, CDR1 is SGHRS and CDR2 is YFSETQ. This CDR3 comprises 13 residues. Trimming pared 2 bases from V and 1 base from J, leaving 5 bases between. The CDR3 sequence is CASSFRGTDTQYF. In DNA form, the CDR3 reads TGCGCCAGCAGCTTTCGCGGCACAGATACGCAGTATTTT.

CDR3 DNA sequence: TGTGCCAGCAGCTTGGGTCTAGCGGGAGGGTTGGATGAGCAGTTCTTC. Its translation is CASSLGLAGGLDEQFF. The chain recombines TRBV5-6 with TRBJ2-1; TRBD2 aligns across 12 bases. CDR1 is SGHDT, CDR2 YYEEEE, per germline. This CDR3 contains 16 residues. Trimming at V came to 0 bases and at J to 8 bases, leaving 6 bases not matched to a gene.

This chain connects TRBV5-6 to TRBJ1-1; D is unclear. The V end was cut by 2 bases, the J end by 6 bases, with 8 bases between. The CDR3 extends over 12 amino acids. Germline loops: CDR1 SGHDT, CDR2 YYEEEE. As DNA, the CDR3 is TGTGCCAGCAGCTTTCAGAGCGCTGAAGCTTTCTTT. The encoded protein is CASSFQSAEAFF.

This chain joins TRBV30 and TRBJ2-1; 7 nucleotides align to TRBD2. The V gene's germline CDR1 is GTSNPN and CDR2 SVGIG (reference sequence). After removal of 3 bases from V and 2 bases from J, the junction contained 4 bases not matched to a gene. This CDR3 is built from 14 residues. The CDR3 DNA sequence: TGTGCCTGGAGCTGGCTAGCGGCCTACAATGAGCAGTTCTTC. This translates into CAWSWLAAYNEQFF.

This clone was detected only a few times. The V gene is TRBV19, the J gene TRBJ1-2, with D possibly TRBD1 on 6 matching bases. With 4 bases removed from V and 1 base from J, the gap between germline ends came to 10 bases. This CDR3 has 14 amino acids. Germline V gene sequence: CDR1 LNHDA, CDR2 SQIVND (reference sequence). CDR3 nucleotide sequence: TGTGCCAGTAGTACCGGACAGATTAACTATGGCTACACCTTC. Its protein product is CASSTGQINYGYTF.

The chain carries TRBV2 and TRBJ2-7; 10 nucleotides match TRBD1. V lost 6 bases to trimming and J lost 6 bases; unmatched junction nucleotides: 5. The CDR3 runs to 13 residues. The germline V gene encodes CDR1 SNHLY and CDR2 FYNNEI. DNA of the CDR3: TGTGCCAGCAGACGGGACAGGGGTGGCGAGCAGTACTTC. Protein product: CASRRDRGGEQYF.

This clone was seen just once. This chain connects TRBV4-1 to TRBJ1-5; no firm D call. The germline gives CDR1 MGHRA, CDR2 YSYEKL. V dropped 4 bases and J dropped 4 bases, with 11 bases sitting between them. The CDR3 extends over 14 amino acids. This CDR3 is CASSRLQQNQPQHF. The CDR3 coding sequence is TGCGCCAGCAGCCGATTACAGCAAAATCAGCCCCAGCATTTT.